These 8 T cell receptor beta chains came from one sample sequenced in a study of shared clonotypes between healthy human individuals. Clones were read by immunoSEQ multiplex PCR, and TCRdb kept only the in-frame ones, dropping some. Here the sample spans over a million clones, approximately 96% being singletons. Sequencing used naive CD4+ T cells sorted from blood. The subset is: CD45RA+ positively selected. The receptors here all came from a man aged 25 to 40 in good health.

V is TRBV5-1 and J is TRBJ2-1, with TRBD2 matching over 7 bases. Germline V gene data show CDR1 as SGHRS and CDR2 as YFSETQ. V trimming: 1 base; J trimming: 9 bases; junction bases outside the gene matches: 10. The CDR3 length is 15 residues. The DNA for the CDR3 is TGCGCCAGCAGCTTGAGTGCTAGCGGTGATGGTGAGCAGTTCTTC. It codes for CASSLSASGDGEQFF.

The chain combines TRBV5-1 with TRBJ2-1, with TRBD2 matching over 9 bases. Unmatched junction bases numbered 8, after V lost 6 bases and J lost 7 bases. The germline gives CDR1 SGHRS, CDR2 YFSETQ. The length of the CDR3 is 14 residues. In nucleotides, the CDR3 is TGCGCCAGCAAGGGAGTAGCGGGGGCGAATGAGCAGTTCTTC. Translation: CASKGVAGANEQFF.

V gene TRBV25-1 combines with J gene TRBJ2-1, with D perhaps TRBD2 (6 bases). The germline V and J ends were trimmed by 6 bases and 6 bases, with 12 bases remaining between them. Germline CDR1 MGHDK, CDR2 SYGVNS. The CDR3 runs to 13 residues. The DNA of the CDR3 is TGTGCCAGCAGGGGGACTGGAGGCAATGAGCAGTTCTTC. Its translation is CASRGTGGNEQFF.

CDR3 nucleotides: TGTGCCAGCAGCCACGGGGTGAAGCGGGAAGGCCCACGGGAGCAGTTCTTC. It yields the protein CASSHGVKREGPREQFF. This chain uses TRBV5-4 with TRBJ2-1, with 7 bases matching TRBD2. The J segment lost 10 bases and the V segment lost 4 bases, leaving 20 bases of the junction unmatched. The germline CDR1 and CDR2 sequences are SGHNT and YYREEE (reference sequence). The CDR3 sequence is 17 residues long.

On this clone itself: This same CDR3 is encoded by further DNA sequences in the sample. The J gene is TRBJ2-7, the V gene TRBV5-1; a weak D match, TRBD2 (6 bases). The CDR3 loop spans 12 amino acids. The germline V gene has CDR1 SGHRS and CDR2 YFSETQ. Trimming stripped 5 bases from V and 1 base from J, with 7 bases between. The DNA of the CDR3 is TGCGCCAGCAGGGAGGGATCCTACGAGCAGTACTTC. This sequence encodes CASREGSYEQYF.

This chain uses TRBV27 with TRBJ2-7, with D perhaps matching TRBD2 (7 bases). Between the trimmed V and J ends, which lost 2 bases and 2 bases, there was a span of 13 bases. The CDR3 loop spans 15 amino acids. Germline-derived CDR1 and CDR2 are MNHEY and SMNVEV (reference sequence). The CDR3 spells CASSLKEGGTYEQYF. The DNA for the CDR3 is TGTGCCAGCAGTTTAAAGGAGGGGGGGACCTACGAGCAGTACTTC.

The gene calls are TRBV19 and TRBJ1-1; D ambiguous. The V gene's germline CDR1 is LNHDA and CDR2 SQIVND (reference sequence). The CDR3 is 13 residues long. V was pared by 5 bases and J by 8 bases, with 15 bases between. In DNA, the CDR3 is TGTGCCAGTAGTCCCAACCCGGACCGAGAAGCTTTCTTT. Translating gives CASSPNPDREAFF. The full variable domain, its missing parts supplied by reference TRBV19 and TRBJ1-1, is DGGITQSPKYLFRKEGQNVTLSCEQNLNHDAMYWYRQDPGQGLRLIYYSQIVNDFQKGDIAEGYSVSREKKESFPLTVTSAQKNPTAFYLCASSPNPDREAFFGQGTRLTVV.

The CDR3 DNA follows: TGTGCCAGCAGTTCCGGGCCGGGACTGATTAATGAAAAACTGTTTTTT. Amino acids: CASSSGPGLINEKLFF. V and J are TRBV27 and TRBJ1-4; D may be TRBD1 (5 bases). V gave up 4 bases and J gave up 4 bases, with 16 bases separating them. CDR1 is MNHEY, CDR2 SMNVEV, per germline (reference sequence). The CDR3 covers 16 residues.